A single sample is the source of the 30 T cell receptor beta chains below, sequenced in a study of cytomegalovirus exposure and HLA in healthy donors. Primers included in the PCR were 60 Vbeta and 13 Jbeta primers. Assay: immunoSEQ multiplex PCR; the TCRdb copy retains only in-frame clones and omits some. Counted here are more than 130,000 clones, 60% to 80% occurring once; the ten biggest clones make up roughly 4.7%. Material for sequencing was PBMCs. These receptors originate from a male donor in good health and CMV-seronegative.

This clone has only one observation. The rearrangement joins TRBV19 to TRBJ1-2, with D hard to call. Between the trimmed V and J ends, which lost 3 bases and 2 bases, there was a span of 4 bases. CDR1 and CDR2 (germline): LNHDA, SQIVND (reference sequence). The CDR3 length is 12 residues. The DNA for the CDR3 is TGTGCCAGTAGTATGCAGAACTATGGCTACACCTTC. It translates to CASSMQNYGYTF.

The chain joins TRBV7-9 to TRBJ1-3; weak D call: TRBD1 (5 bases). CDR1 and CDR2 from the germline V gene are SEHNR and FQNEAQ (reference sequence). The germline V and J ends were trimmed by 4 bases and 6 bases, with 13 bases remaining between them. The CDR3 is 14 residues long. DNA for the CDR3: TGTGCCAGCAGCTCGCAGGGAGGTGAAAACACCATATATTTT. As protein: CASSSQGGENTIYF.

The chain has TRBV9 and TRBJ2-1; 7 nucleotides line up with TRBD2. The trim removed 0 bases at V and 2 bases at J, leaving 2 bases unmatched. Germline V lookup: CDR1 SGDLS, CDR2 YYNGEE. This CDR3 region has 15 residues. CDR3 protein: CASSVGAGAYNEQFF. Written as DNA, the CDR3 is TGTGCCAGCAGCGTAGGGGCGGGGGCCTACAATGAGCAGTTCTTC.

The chain joins TRBV9 to TRBJ1-4; D might be TRBD1 (6 bases). Germline CDR1 reads SGDLS; CDR2 reads YYNGEE. The CDR3 contains 16 residues. Deletions cut 3 bases from V and 5 bases from J, with 17 bases between. CDR3: CASSAAPQGANEKLFF. The CDR3 nucleotides read TGTGCCAGCAGCGCGGCTCCACAGGGAGCCAATGAAAAACTGTTTTTT.

This clone has more than one count but fewer than ten. The chain links TRBV10-1 to TRBJ1-4, with a tentative D call TRBD1 (5 bases). V lost 4 bases, J lost 3 bases, and 18 bases lay in between. There are 17 residues in the CDR3. Germline assignment: CDR1 WNHNN and CDR2 SYGVQD (reference sequence). The CDR3 DNA reads TGCGCCAGCAGTGTGAATACCCTCGGGACTTCTAATGAAAAACTGTTTTTT. Amino acid sequence: CASSVNTLGTSNEKLFF.

CDR3 coding DNA: TGTGCCAGCAGGCGACAGGGAGGCGCCTACGAGCAGTACTTC. Translation gives CASRRQGGAYEQYF. The V gene is TRBV14, the J gene TRBJ2-7; tentative D call: TRBD1 (7 bases). The V gene's germline CDR1 is SGHDN and CDR2 FVKESK. The ends were cut back, 6 bases at V and 2 bases at J, with 14 bases in the middle. This CDR3 has 14 amino acids.

The chain uses TRBV11-2 and TRBJ1-1; D not resolved. The V end lost 1 base, the J end lost 3 bases, and 9 bases lay between the germline ends. CDR3 size: 14 residues. Looked up from germline, CDR1 is SGHAT and CDR2 is FQNNGV. CDR3: CASSLGRWDTEAFF. The CDR3 coding sequence is TGTGCCAGCAGCTTAGGGCGGTGGGACACTGAAGCTTTCTTT.

The chain carries TRBV2 and TRBJ1-1, with TRBD1 identical over 8 bases. Germline V CDR1 and CDR2: SNHLY, FYNNEI. Unmatched junction bases numbered 9, after V lost 0 bases and J lost 0 bases. This CDR3 spans 18 amino acids. CDR3 sequence (DNA): TGTGCCAGCAGTGAAGCGCGGCCATCAGGGGGCCTGAACACTGAAGCTTTCTTT. It encodes CASSEARPSGGLNTEAFF.

The V and J genes are TRBV30 and TRBJ2-7; maybe TRBD2 (6 bases). Germline V gene sequence: CDR1 GTSNPN, CDR2 SVGIG (reference sequence). This CDR3 has 12 residues. Trimming removed 4 bases from V and 1 base from J, with 8 bases in between. CDR3 amino acids: CAWTEGSYEQYF. The CDR3 DNA sequence: TGTGCCTGGACGGAGGGTTCCTACGAGCAGTACTTC.

The V call is TRBV28, the J call TRBJ2-7; D remains unclear. Germline V lookup: CDR1 MDHEN, CDR2 SYDVKM. CDR3 length: 14 residues. Between the trimmed V and J ends, which lost 3 bases and 5 bases, there was a span of 14 bases. DNA of the CDR3: TGTGCCAGCAGTTTCTCGGGTAATGCGAACGAGCAGTACTTC. It yields the protein CASSFSGNANEQYF.

The V and J genes are TRBV10-3 and TRBJ2-5, with 7 positions matching TRBD1. The assigned J gene may be wrong: the sequence end matches TRBJ2-7 better. The CDR3 spans 14 residues. Germline lookup yields CDR1 ENHRY and CDR2 SYGVKD. CDR3 loop: CAITKDRSSYEQYF. CDR3 nucleotide sequence: TGTGCCATCACCAAGGACAGGAGCTCCTACGAGCAGTACTTC.

The rearrangement uses TRBV7-8 and TRBJ2-7; D is ambiguous. CDR3 length: 11 residues. Germline loops: CDR1 SGHVS, CDR2 FQNEAQ. Deletions cut 4 bases from V and 6 bases from J, with 7 bases between. The CDR3 loop is CASSYFGEQYF. Written as DNA, the CDR3 is TGTGCCAGCAGCTACTTCGGCGAGCAGTACTTC.

This chain uses TRBV5-1 with TRBJ2-5; TRBD2 aligns across 8 bases. This CDR3 has 17 amino acids. CDR1 and CDR2 from the germline V gene are SGHRS and YFSETQ. Trimming cost V 1 base and J 2 bases; bases outside gene matches: 10. In DNA, the CDR3 is TGCGCCAGCAGCTTGTCGGGTGAAGCGGGGGAACAAGAGACCCAGTACTTC. Amino acids: CASSLSGEAGEQETQYF.

The rearrangement joins TRBV15 to TRBJ2-3, with TRBD1 as a possible D gene (5 bases). This CDR3 comprises 15 residues. Germline V lookup: CDR1 LNHNV, CDR2 YYDKDF (reference sequence). V was trimmed by 4 bases and J by 2 bases, leaving 13 bases between them. In DNA, the CDR3 is TGTGCCACCAGCACTCGACTGGGGCTCACAGATACGCAGTATTTT. It codes for CATSTRLGLTDTQYF. The complete variable domain, with remaining parts taken from reference TRBV15 and TRBJ2-3, reads DAMVIQNPRYQVTQFGKPVTLSCSQTLNHNVMYWYQQKSSQAPKLLFHYYDKDFNNEADTPDNFQSRRPNTSFCFLDIRSPGLGDTAMYLCATSTRLGLTDTQYFGPGTRLTVL.

This clone was detected a few times. The chain combines TRBV7-2 with TRBJ2-1; the D gene is possibly TRBD2 (5 bases). Germline CDR1 and CDR2: SGHTA and FQGNSA. V was trimmed by 5 bases and J by 4 bases, leaving 12 bases between them. The CDR3 length is 14 residues. This CDR3 is CASSQYGNYNEQFF. CDR3 bases: TGTGCCAGCAGCCAGTACGGGAATTACAATGAGCAGTTCTTC.

V usage is TRBV7-3 and J usage is TRBJ2-6; D ambiguous. CDR1 and CDR2 from the germline V gene are SGHTA and FQGTGA. The CDR3 length is 16 residues. Trimming left V 5 bases short and J 0 bases short, with 11 bases between. For the CDR3, the DNA is TGTGCCAGCAGCATCGGAGTCAGCTCTGGGGCCAACGTCCTGACTTTC. Its translation: CASSIGVSSGANVLTF.

The V gene is TRBV6-5, the J gene TRBJ1-6; TRBD1 agrees at 8 bases. CDR1 MNHEY and CDR2 SVGAGI come from the germline V gene. The CDR3 sequence is 15 residues long. The junction had 10 bases not matched to a gene; V was cut back by 6 bases and J by 9 bases. CDR3 in amino acids: CASRPRTGSSSPLHF. CDR3 bases: TGTGCCAGCAGACCCAGGACAGGGAGTAGTTCACCCCTCCACTTT.

The chain combines TRBV7-8 with TRBJ2-1; tentative D call: TRBD2 (6 bases). Germline V gene data show CDR1 as SGHVS and CDR2 as FQNEAQ. The CDR3 sequence is 15 residues long. The V gene lost 2 bases and the J gene lost 8 bases, with 16 bases spanning the gap. In DNA form, the CDR3 reads TGTGCCAGCAGCTTACAGGAGGGCCTGAGGGATGAGCAGTTCTTC. It translates to CASSLQEGLRDEQFF.

The chain couples TRBV7-9 to TRBJ1-2; D is perhaps TRBD1 (6 bases). CDR3 length: 16 residues. CDR1 and CDR2 (germline): SEHNR, FQNEAQ (reference sequence). The germline V and J ends were trimmed by 2 bases and 5 bases, with 18 bases remaining between them. The CDR3 is CASSLLQGAAFYGYTF. For the CDR3, the DNA is TGTGCCAGCAGCTTATTACAGGGCGCAGCCTTTTATGGCTACACCTTC. The full variable domain, completed using reference TRBV7-9 and TRBJ1-2, is DTGVSQNPRHKITKRGQNVTFRCDPISEHNRLYWYRQTLGQGPEFLTYFQNEAQLEKSRLLSDRFSAERPKGSFSTLEIQRTEQGDSAMYLCASSLLQGAAFYGYTFGSGTRLTVV.

The V call is TRBV10-3, the J call TRBJ1-1; 8 bases are shared with TRBD1. Germline loops: CDR1 ENHRY, CDR2 SYGVKD. The length of the CDR3 is 15 residues. Trimming removed 5 bases from V and 2 bases from J; junction bases left unmatched: 7. The CDR3 spells CAISSTQGGNTEAFF. In nucleotides, the CDR3 is TGTGCCATCAGTTCGACACAGGGGGGAAACACTGAAGCTTTCTTT.

This clone has only a few counts. The chain employs TRBV4-2 and TRBJ2-7; 9 nucleotides align to TRBD2. Per the germline V gene, CDR1 is LGHNA and CDR2 is YNFKEQ. This CDR3 is 15 amino acids long. With V trimmed by 0 bases and J by 0 bases, 0 bases remained unmatched. In nucleotides, the CDR3 is TGTGCCAGCAGCCAAGAAGCGGGGGGCTCCTACGAGCAGTACTTC. This codes for CASSQEAGGSYEQYF.

The genes are TRBV7-9 and TRBJ2-3; no definite D call. Trimming stripped 5 bases from V and 1 base from J, with 16 bases between. CDR1 SEHNR and CDR2 FQNEAQ come from the germline V gene (reference sequence). There are 16 residues in the CDR3. CDR3 residues: CASSKTAFYGTDTQYF. CDR3 nucleotides: TGTGCCAGCAGCAAAACAGCTTTCTACGGCACAGATACGCAGTATTTT.

The table lists this clone with a count of one. This sequence joins TRBV18 and TRBJ1-2; D perhaps matches TRBD1 (5 bases). Deletions cut 3 bases from V and 4 bases from J, with 18 bases between. This CDR3 region has 16 residues. From germline, CDR1 is KGHSH and CDR2 LQKENI. The CDR3 sequence: CASSPLPGYPIYGYTF. DNA of the CDR3: TGTGCCAGCTCACCTTTACCAGGGTACCCTATCTATGGCTACACCTTC.

The rearrangement uses TRBV30 and TRBJ1-4; no clear D. Germline V gene sequence: CDR1 GTSNPN, CDR2 SVGIG (reference sequence). CDR3 size: 12 residues. V was clipped by 3 bases and J by 4 bases, with 6 bases between them. The DNA of the CDR3 is TGTGCCTGGAGCCCGGTTAATGAAAAACTGTTTTTT. Residues: CAWSPVNEKLFF.

V is TRBV4-3 and J is TRBJ1-2, with a possible D match to TRBD1 (5 bases). Germline CDR1 reads LGHNA; CDR2 reads YSLEER. The CDR3 consists of 16 residues. The V and J ends lost 2 bases and 8 bases respectively, with 21 bases between them. The CDR3 loop is CASSQKLGGDGYGYTF. The CDR3 DNA is TGCGCCAGCAGCCAAAAGTTAGGAGGGGACGGCTACGGCTACACCTTC.

The chain couples TRBV28 to TRBJ1-2, with TRBD1 matching over 7 bases. The CDR3 sequence is 14 residues long. Germline lookup yields CDR1 MDHEN and CDR2 SYDVKM. The V and J ends lost 5 bases and 0 bases, in that order; junction bases with no gene match: 3. Here the CDR3 reads CASSVGTANYGYTF. DNA for the CDR3: TGTGCCAGCAGTGTTGGGACAGCTAACTATGGCTACACCTTC.

This clone showed up just a few times. The chain is built from TRBV29-1 and TRBJ2-7; D might be TRBD2 (7 bases). In germline, CDR1 is SQVTM, CDR2 ANQGSEA. Trimming took off 4 bases at V and 3 bases at J, with 13 bases between the two ends. This CDR3 is 13 amino acids long. CDR3 in amino acids: CSVVWGGLYEQYF. CDR3 nucleotide sequence: TGCAGCGTTGTATGGGGGGGCCTCTACGAGCAGTACTTC.

The chain uses TRBV4-2 and TRBJ1-2; weak D call: TRBD1 (5 bases). With 1 base removed from V and 4 bases from J, the gap between germline ends came to 7 bases. The CDR3 is made up of 13 amino acids. Germline CDR1 reads LGHNA; CDR2 reads YNFKEQ. The CDR3 DNA sequence: TGTGCCAGCAGCCAAGTGGGGGGCTATGGCTACACCTTC. This sequence encodes CASSQVGGYGYTF.

The chain couples TRBV2 to TRBJ1-2; 11 bases align to TRBD1. This CDR3 has 12 residues. The ends lost 7 bases at V and 7 bases at J; junction bases unmatched: 2. CDR1 is SNHLY, CDR2 FYNNEI, per germline. The CDR3 reads CASTDRGPGYTF. The CDR3 DNA follows: TGTGCCAGCACGGACAGGGGGCCTGGCTACACCTTC.

This clone was observed a few times. V is TRBV5-1 and J is TRBJ2-7; 9 bases are a match to TRBD1. From germline, CDR1 is SGHRS and CDR2 YFSETQ. The V segment lost 4 bases and the J segment 2 bases; nucleotides outside the gene matches: 4. The CDR3 loop spans 14 amino acids. This CDR3 reads CASSAGQGAYEQYF. The DNA for the CDR3 is TGCGCCAGCAGCGCGGGACAGGGAGCCTACGAGCAGTACTTC.